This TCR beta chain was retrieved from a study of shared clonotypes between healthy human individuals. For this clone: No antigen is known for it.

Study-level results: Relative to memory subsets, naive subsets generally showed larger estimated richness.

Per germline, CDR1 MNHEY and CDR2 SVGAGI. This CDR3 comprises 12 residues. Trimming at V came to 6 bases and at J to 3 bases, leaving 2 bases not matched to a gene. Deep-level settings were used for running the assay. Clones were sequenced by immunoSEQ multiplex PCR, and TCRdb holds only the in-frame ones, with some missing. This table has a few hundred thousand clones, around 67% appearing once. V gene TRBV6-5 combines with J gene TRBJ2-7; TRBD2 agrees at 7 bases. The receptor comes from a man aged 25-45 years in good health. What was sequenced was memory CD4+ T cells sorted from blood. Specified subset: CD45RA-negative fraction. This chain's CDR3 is CASRASGYEQYF. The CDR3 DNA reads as TGTGCCAGCAGGGCTAGCGGCTACGAGCAGTACTTC.